The sequence of this T cell receptor (beta chain) was determined in a study of blood T cells in healthy people across ages. In the case of this clonotype: What it binds is unknown.

Trimming removed 3 bases at V and 4 bases at J, with 10 bases between. The CDR3 totals 13 residues. In germline, CDR1 is DFQATT, CDR2 SNEGSKA (reference sequence). Study-wide results and limits: Roughly linearly, TCR beta diversity per million T cells fell as age increased. Comparison with aged donors showed that long-lived donors had more naive CD4+ cells and higher diversity.

A second roughly 6 to 12 cycle PCR used barcoded and J-beta primers. Each cDNA molecule received a tag from a template-switch adaptor that had 12 random nucleotides. TCRdb reprocessed the 5' RACE reads via MiXCR and lists one record per CDR3 protein. Of 850,000 to 950,000 distinct CDR3 sequences in the sample, more than 25% were seen once. Sequenced sample: blood. This chain links TRBV20-1 with TRBJ1-5; a possible D gene is TRBD1 (5 bases). The receptor comes from a woman older than 75 in good health. CDR3 coding DNA: TGCAGTGCTAGCAGGGTCGGTAATCAGCCCCAGCATTTT. As protein: CSASRVGNQPQHF.